The 28 T cell receptor beta chains given below trace back to one sample, sequenced in a study of T-cell memory formation after mild COVID-19. TCRdb ran MiXCR on the 5' RACE reads and lists one entry per CDR3 protein. The table lists some 150,000 distinct CDR3 sequences, 15% to 20% of them singletons. The sample taken for sequencing was PBMCs or a T cell subset sorted from them (not recorded which). The receptors come from an adult woman who had mild COVID-19 (a few samples of this study predate the infection). Cell type and time point are not known.

V gene TRBV12-3 or TRBV12-4 combines with J gene TRBJ2-7; 8 bases align to TRBD1. The CDR3 is made up of 15 amino acids. V gave up 6 bases and J gave up 0 bases; unmatched junction bases: 7. CDR3 in amino acids: CASRSGQGNSYEQYF. The CDR3 DNA is TGTGCCAGCAGATCCGGACAGGGAAACTCCTACGAGCAGTACTTC.

The chain uses TRBV12-3 or TRBV12-4 and TRBJ1-1, with D unresolved. This CDR3 is 14 amino acids long. The germline V and J ends were trimmed by 5 bases and 4 bases, with 14 bases remaining between them. CDR3 sequence: CASSPRTLSTEAFF. CDR3 coding DNA: TGTGCCAGCAGTCCGCGGACGTTATCCACTGAAGCTTTCTTT.

The table lists this clonotype with a few counts. The chain carries TRBV5-1 and TRBJ2-7, with D unresolved. The CDR3 covers 13 residues. Germline CDR1 reads SGHRS; CDR2 reads YFSETQ. V was pared by 4 bases and J by 0 bases, with 8 bases between. The CDR3 nucleotides are TGCGCCAGCAGCATAGCTACCTCCTACGAGCAGTACTTC. It translates to CASSIATSYEQYF.

J is TRBJ2-7 and V is TRBV6-2 or TRBV6-3, with TRBD1 matching 7 bases. V lost 3 bases to trimming and J lost 7 bases; unmatched junction nucleotides: 9. Germline CDR1 MNHEY, CDR2 SVGEGT. The CDR3 runs to 14 residues. In DNA form, the CDR3 reads TGTGCCAGCAGTTATCCGGGACAGTGGGAGGAGCAGTACTTC. It translates to CASSYPGQWEEQYF.

The chain has TRBV19 and TRBJ2-1, with D uncertain. The germline CDR1 and CDR2 sequences are LNHDA and SQIVND (reference sequence). This CDR3 has 12 residues. V lost 3 bases and J 6 bases, leaving 6 bases between the germline ends. The chain's CDR3 is CASSIPPNEQFF. CDR3 sequence (DNA): TGTGCCAGTAGTATCCCCCCCAATGAGCAGTTCTTC.

The J gene is TRBJ2-3, the V gene TRBV30; D unclear. With 3 bases removed from V and 4 bases from J, the gap between germline ends came to 20 bases. The CDR3 runs 16 residues. CDR1 is GTSNPN, CDR2 SVGIG, per germline (reference sequence). In DNA form, the CDR3 reads TGTGCCTGGAGCGCGTTTTCCCCGGTCGTTCCAGATACGCAGTATTTT. Protein sequence: CAWSAFSPVVPDTQYF.

This clonotype was recorded once. The chain carries TRBV9 and TRBJ2-2; 10 bases match TRBD2. The V gene end was trimmed by 4 bases and the J gene end by 2 bases; junction bases not matched to a gene: 8. This CDR3 has 17 amino acids. CDR1 and CDR2 from the germline V gene are SGDLS and YYNGEE. CDR3: CASSLHRTSGNTGELFF. The CDR3 DNA sequence: TGTGCCAGCAGCCTTCATAGGACTAGCGGAAACACCGGGGAGCTGTTTTTT.

This clonotype was seen more than once but under ten times. The chain joins TRBV11-3 to TRBJ1-1; D unclear. Germline values: CDR1 SGHNT, CDR2 YENEEA. This CDR3 is 11 amino acids long. Trimming took off 4 bases at V and 5 bases at J, with 5 bases between the two ends. CDR3 sequence reads: CASSSGTEAFF. CDR3 DNA: TGTGCCAGCAGCTCCGGGACTGAAGCTTTCTTT.

This clonotype has just a few counts. The rearrangement links TRBV9 to TRBJ2-1; 7 bases map to TRBD2. Germline V gene sequence: CDR1 SGDLS, CDR2 YYNGEE. Unmatched junction bases numbered 6, after V lost 2 bases and J lost 4 bases. The CDR3 consists of 15 residues. This CDR3 reads CASSVSRGGYNEQFF. For the CDR3, the DNA is TGTGCCAGCAGCGTTTCTCGCGGGGGATACAATGAGCAGTTCTTC.

The rearrangement links TRBV24-1 to TRBJ2-1; 13 bases line up with TRBD2. The V gene's germline CDR1 is KGHDR and CDR2 SFDVKD. The V gene end was trimmed by 4 bases and the J gene end by 8 bases; junction bases not matched to a gene: 10. CDR3 length equals 17 residues. Here the CDR3 DNA reads TGTGCCACCAGTGACCGATTACTAGCGGGAGGGCCCGATGAGCAGTTCTTC. It codes for CATSDRLLAGGPDEQFF.

This sequence joins TRBV2 and TRBJ2-3; D call uncertain. Trimming took off 1 base at V and 2 bases at J, with 7 bases between the two ends. CDR1 is SNHLY, CDR2 FYNNEI, per germline. The CDR3 totals 14 residues. The DNA for the CDR3 is TGTGCCAGCAGTGAAGGGCTCTTCACAGATACGCAGTATTTT. It yields the protein CASSEGLFTDTQYF. Variable domain in full (rest from reference TRBV2 and TRBJ2-3): EPEVTQTPSHQVTQMGQEVILRCVPISNHLYFYWYRQILGQKVEFLVSFYNNEISEKSEIFDDQFSVERPDGSNFTLKIRSTKLEDSAMYFCASSEGLFTDTQYFGPGTRLTVL.

The rearrangement joins TRBV12-3 or TRBV12-4 to TRBJ1-4; D possibly corresponds to TRBD1 (5 bases). Deletions cut 3 bases from V and 7 bases from J, with 6 bases between. There are 12 residues in the CDR3. The CDR3 DNA follows: TGTGCCAGCAGTTTTGGGGGTGAAAAACTGTTTTTT. Translated: CASSFGGEKLFF.

The chain links TRBV20-1 to TRBJ2-6; perhaps TRBD1 as D (6 bases). The CDR3 consists of 14 residues. V was trimmed by 3 bases and J by 4 bases, leaving 10 bases between them. Germline V lookup: CDR1 DFQATT, CDR2 SNEGSKA (reference sequence). In nucleotides, the CDR3 is TGCAGTGCTAGTACAGGGCCAGGGGCCAACGTCCTGACTTTC. Translated: CSASTGPGANVLTF.

V and J are TRBV5-1 and TRBJ2-7; TRBD2 agrees at 12 bases. The CDR3 is 16 amino acids. V dropped 0 bases and J dropped 3; count of bases not matched to a gene: 4. Germline V gene sequence: CDR1 SGHRS, CDR2 YFSETQ. DNA for the CDR3: TGCGCCAGCAGCTTGGGAGAACTAGCGGGAGGCTACGAGCAGTACTTC. This sequence encodes CASSLGELAGGYEQYF.

The chain recombines TRBV20-1 with TRBJ1-5, with D maybe TRBD1 (5 bases). The germline gives CDR1 DFQATT, CDR2 SNEGSKA (reference sequence). The CDR3 loop spans 14 amino acids. Trimming removed 7 bases from V and 1 base from J, with 14 bases in between. CDR3 loop: CSGVDRMSNQPQHF. Written as DNA, the CDR3 is TGCAGTGGGGTCGACAGAATGAGCAATCAGCCCCAGCATTTT.

This clonotype came up a few times. The chain uses TRBV27 and TRBJ2-7; D gene uncertain. Germline lookup yields CDR1 MNHEY and CDR2 SMNVEV (reference sequence). V lost 3 bases, J lost 2 bases, and 8 bases lay in between. This CDR3 has 13 residues. The CDR3, as DNA: TGTGCCAGCAGTTTGGTAGGGACCTACGAGCAGTACTTC. This encodes CASSLVGTYEQYF.

The sample holds one count of this clonotype. This chain links TRBV27 with TRBJ2-2; 7 bases fit TRBD1. CDR3 length: 15 amino acids. Germline V gene lookup returns CDR1 MNHEY and CDR2 SMNVEV (reference sequence). The J segment lost 4 bases and the V segment lost 5 bases, leaving 7 bases of the junction unmatched. CDR3 amino acids: CASSLMTGSTGELFF. The CDR3 nucleotides are TGTGCCAGCAGTCTGATGACAGGGAGCACCGGGGAGCTGTTTTTT.

V and J are TRBV4-1 and TRBJ1-2; tentatively, D is TRBD1 (6 bases). Germline V lookup: CDR1 MGHRA, CDR2 YSYEKL. The CDR3 extends over 15 amino acids. Trimming removed 1 base at V and 4 bases at J, with 13 bases between. This CDR3 is CASSQGRTEGYGYTF. The CDR3 bases are TGCGCCAGCAGCCAAGGGCGGACAGAGGGCTATGGCTACACCTTC.

The chain joins TRBV4-1 to TRBJ1-1; 9 bases match TRBD1. Germline-derived CDR1 and CDR2 are MGHRA and YSYEKL. With 3 bases clipped from V and 10 bases from J, the junction kept 18 bases outside the gene matches. CDR3 length equals 17 residues. The CDR3 protein is CASSHPLGTGKEARAFF. CDR3 DNA sequence: TGCGCCAGCAGCCATCCTCTAGGGACAGGGAAAGAGGCCCGAGCTTTCTTT.

The chain couples TRBV5-1 to TRBJ2-7; 10 positions agree with TRBD2. V lost 4 bases, J lost 5 bases, and 9 bases stayed unmatched. The CDR3 runs 15 residues. Per germline, CDR1 SGHRS and CDR2 YFSETQ. The DNA for the CDR3 is TGCGCCAGCAGCCCAGCGGGAGGGCCGGTTAACGAGCAGTACTTC. It encodes CASSPAGGPVNEQYF.

A few counts support this clonotype. The chain couples TRBV20-1 to TRBJ2-2; no firm D call. Trimming shortened V by 2 bases and J by 2 bases, and 6 bases separated the two germline ends. Germline V CDR1 and CDR2: DFQATT, SNEGSKA (reference sequence). The length of the CDR3 is 13 residues. CDR3 protein: CSARSRNTGELFF. As DNA, the CDR3 is TGCAGTGCTAGATCTCGTAACACCGGGGAGCTGTTTTTT.

This clonotype showed up just a few times. The CDR3 DNA reads as TGTGCCAGCAGCTCCGGGCGGGGGACCCAGTACTTC. This gives the protein CASSSGRGTQYF. V usage is TRBV11-2 and J usage is TRBJ2-5; D perhaps matches TRBD2 (6 bases). Germline V gives CDR1 SGHAT, CDR2 FQNNGV. V lost 4 bases to trimming and J lost 7 bases, with 10 bases between them. This CDR3 comprises 12 residues.

In its sample, this clonotype was seen a few times. The V and J genes are TRBV4-2 and TRBJ2-1; TRBD1 is a possible D gene (5 bases). The CDR3 contains 16 residues. Germline-derived CDR1 and CDR2 are LGHNA and YNFKEQ. V was pared by 0 bases and J by 2 bases, with 11 bases between. The CDR3 nucleotides are TGTGCCAGCAGCCAAGATAGGGGTAGTGCCTACAATGAGCAGTTCTTC. This codes for CASSQDRGSAYNEQFF.

The chain joins TRBV7-8 to TRBJ2-7, with D unclear. With 0 bases removed from V and 11 bases from J, the gap between germline ends came to 14 bases. Germline loops: CDR1 SGHVS, CDR2 FQNEAQ. The CDR3 consists of 13 residues. CDR3 protein: CASSLAGWVIKYF. The CDR3, as DNA: TGTGCCAGCAGCTTAGCAGGGTGGGTGATCAAGTACTTC.

The sample holds many counts of this clonotype. The CDR3 bases are TGTGCCAGCAGGAAACAGGGGGGTTCTCCGAGGGACACCGGGGAGCTGTTTTTT. Translation: CASRKQGGSPRDTGELFF. V gene TRBV21-1 combines with J gene TRBJ2-2; TRBD1, the table's D call, was not compared with the DNA. TRBV21-1 is a pseudogene. The CDR3 loop spans 18 amino acids.

The chain has TRBV7-2 and TRBJ1-4; TRBD1 matches at 8 bases. The CDR3 extends over 18 amino acids. With 3 bases clipped from V and 0 bases from J, the junction kept 9 bases outside the gene matches. Germline V gene sequence: CDR1 SGHTA, CDR2 FQGNSA. CDR3 DNA: TGTGCCAGCAGCTTGATGAGACAGGGGACTGCAACTAATGAAAAACTGTTTTTT. Translation: CASSLMRQGTATNEKLFF.

This clonotype has a handful of counts. V and J are TRBV24-1 and TRBJ2-7, with D possibly TRBD1 on 6 matching bases. Trimming shortened V by 6 bases and J by 2 bases, and 10 bases separated the two germline ends. Germline-derived CDR1 and CDR2 are KGHDR and SFDVKD. CDR3 size: 13 residues. CDR3 residues: CATSYRDPYEQYF. The DNA for the CDR3 is TGTGCCACCAGTTACAGGGACCCCTACGAGCAGTACTTC.

This chain connects TRBV20-1 to TRBJ1-6; tentative D call: TRBD1 (6 bases). The CDR3 runs to 13 residues. V lost 6 bases, J lost 5 bases, and 11 bases lay in between. CDR1 and CDR2 from the germline V gene are DFQATT and SNEGSKA (reference sequence). The CDR3 here is CSAPQGNNSPLHF. The DNA of the CDR3 is TGCAGTGCCCCCCAGGGGAATAATTCACCCCTCCACTTT.